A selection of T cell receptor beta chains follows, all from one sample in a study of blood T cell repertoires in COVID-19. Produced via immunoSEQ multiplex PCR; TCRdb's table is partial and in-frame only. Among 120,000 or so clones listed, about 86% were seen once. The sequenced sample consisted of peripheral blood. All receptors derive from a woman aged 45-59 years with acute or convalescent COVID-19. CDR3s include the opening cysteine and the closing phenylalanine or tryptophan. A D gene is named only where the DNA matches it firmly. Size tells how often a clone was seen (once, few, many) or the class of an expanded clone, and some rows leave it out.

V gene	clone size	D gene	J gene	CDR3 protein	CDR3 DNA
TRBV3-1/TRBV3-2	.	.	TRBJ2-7	CASSQEGGDYEQYF	TGTGCCAGCAGCCAAGAAGGAGGCGATTACGAGCAGTACTTC
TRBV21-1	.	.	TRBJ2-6	CASSKLPLPGTGLPGANVLTF	TGTGCCAGCAGCAAACTCCCACTCCCCGGGACAGGCTTGCCTGGGGCCAACGTCCTGACTTTC
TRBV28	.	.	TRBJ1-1	CASKLGGARKNTEAFF	TGTGCCAGCAAGTTAGGAGGGGCTAGGAAGAACACTGAAGCTTTCTTT
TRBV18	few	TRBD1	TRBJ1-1	CASSPPDRGITEAFF	TGTGCCAGCTCACCCCCCGACAGGGGGATCACTGAAGCTTTCTTT
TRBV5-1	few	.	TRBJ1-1	CASSGLTGNTEAFF	TGCGCCAGCAGCGGGCTGACAGGGAACACTGAAGCTTTCTTT
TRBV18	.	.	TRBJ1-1	CASSPSQGNTEAFF	TGTGCCAGCTCACCGTCGCAGGGGAACACTGAAGCTTTCTTT
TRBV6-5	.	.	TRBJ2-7	CASKPRQDSYEQYF	TGTGCCAGCAAACCACGGCAGGACTCCTACGAGCAGTACTTC
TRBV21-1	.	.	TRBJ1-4	CASSKVEGFNEKLFF	TGTGCCAGCAGCAAAGTGGAGGGCTTTAATGAAAAACTGTTTTTT
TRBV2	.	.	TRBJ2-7	CASSTTHLREQYF	TGTGCCAGCAGCACTACCCACCTACGAGAGCAGTACTTC
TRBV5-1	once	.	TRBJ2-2	CASSSGGPNTGELFF	TGCGCCAGCAGCTCTGGGGGCCCGAACACCGGGGAGCTGTTTTTT
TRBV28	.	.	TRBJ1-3	CASSFLDTSGNTIYF	TGTGCCAGCAGTTTTCTGGACACCTCTGGAAACACCATATATTTT
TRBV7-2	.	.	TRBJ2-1	CASSLAAGSTYNEQFF	TGTGCCAGCAGCTTAGCCGCCGGGAGCACCTACAATGAGCAGTTCTTC
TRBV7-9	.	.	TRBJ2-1	CASSFNNEQFF	TGTGCCAGCAGCTTTAACAATGAGCAGTTCTTC
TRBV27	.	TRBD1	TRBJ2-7	CASSRRGQSSYEQYF	TGTGCCAGCAGTCGAAGGGGACAGTCGAGCTACGAGCAGTACTTC
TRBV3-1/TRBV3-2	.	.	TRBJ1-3	CASSQMRGSDTIYF	TGTGCCAGCAGCCAGATGAGGGGGTCAGACACCATATATTTT
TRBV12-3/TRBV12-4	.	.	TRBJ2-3	CASMVGGTDTQYF	TGTGCCAGCATGGTGGGCGGCACAGATACGCAGTATTTT
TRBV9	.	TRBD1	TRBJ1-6	CASSGGGSGSPLHF	TGTGCCAGCAGCGGAGGGGGCTCGGGTTCACCCCTCCACTTT
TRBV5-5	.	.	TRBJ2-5	CASSFQGETQYF	TGTGCCAGCAGCTTTCAGGGAGAGACCCAGTACTTC
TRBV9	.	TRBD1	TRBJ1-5	CASSPGQGPSQPQHF	TGTGCCAGCAGCCCGGGACAGGGACCGAGTCAGCCCCAGCATTTT
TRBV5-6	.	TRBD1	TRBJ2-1	CASSYGTGDNEQFF	TGTGCCAGCAGCTACGGGACAGGGGACAATGAGCAGTTCTTC
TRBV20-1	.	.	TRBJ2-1	CSTRSGDEQFF	TGCAGCACGAGATCGGGGGATGAGCAGTTCTTC
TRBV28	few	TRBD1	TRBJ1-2	CASSLWRRGYGYTF	TGTGCCAGCAGTTTATGGCGCAGGGGGTATGGCTACACCTTC
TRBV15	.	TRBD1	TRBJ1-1	CATSIPNIGGEAEAFF	TGTGCCACCAGCATCCCTAACATAGGGGGCGAAGCTGAAGCTTTCTTT
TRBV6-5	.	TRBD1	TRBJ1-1	CASMTGVVAEAFF	TGTGCCAGCATGACAGGGGTGGTCGCTGAAGCTTTCTTT
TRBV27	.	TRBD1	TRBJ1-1	CASSLGQAFSAEAFF	TGTGCCAGCAGTTTAGGACAGGCTTTCTCAGCTGAAGCTTTCTTT
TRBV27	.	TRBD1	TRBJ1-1	CASSQYRGFIEAFF	TGTGCCAGCAGTCAATACAGGGGATTCATTGAAGCTTTCTTT
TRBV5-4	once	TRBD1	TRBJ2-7	CASSPKGQGTYEQYF	TGTGCCAGCAGCCCCAAGGGACAGGGAACCTACGAGCAGTACTTC
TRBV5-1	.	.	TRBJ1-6	CASSHWATDNSPLHF	TGCGCCAGCAGCCATTGGGCAACCGATAATTCACCCCTCCACTTT
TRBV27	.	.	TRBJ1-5	CASSSLTGTKYSNQPQHF	TGTGCCAGCAGCTCATTGACCGGGACAAAATATAGCAATCAGCCCCAGCATTTT
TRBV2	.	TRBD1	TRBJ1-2	CASRDDRATGYTF	TGTGCCAGCAGAGATGACAGGGCTACCGGCTACACCTTC
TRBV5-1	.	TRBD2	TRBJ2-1	CASSIGGSSYNEQFF	TGCGCCAGCAGCATCGGGGGGAGCTCCTACAATGAGCAGTTCTTC
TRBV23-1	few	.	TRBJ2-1	CASSRRDKSYNEQFF	TGCGCCAGCAGTCGCAGGGACAAGAGCTACAATGAGCAGTTCTTC
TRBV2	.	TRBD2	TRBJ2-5	CASNGLAGAQGETQYF	TGTGCCAGCAATGGACTAGCGGGAGCACAAGGAGAGACCCAGTACTTC
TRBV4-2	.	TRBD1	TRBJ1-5	CASSQEGGQGAQPQHF	TGTGCCAGCAGCCAAGAAGGGGGGCAGGGGGCCCAGCCCCAGCATTTT
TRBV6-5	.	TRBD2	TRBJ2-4	CASSRGLLLEDIQYF	TGTGCCAGCAGTCGGGGACTACTGTTGGAGGACATTCAGTACTTC
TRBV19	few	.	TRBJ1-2	CASSSHSDGYTF	TGTGCCAGTAGTTCCCACAGTGATGGCTACACCTTC
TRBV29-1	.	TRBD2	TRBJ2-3	CSVEGLAGGWTDTQYF	TGCAGCGTTGAAGGACTAGCGGGGGGGTGGACAGATACGCAGTATTTT
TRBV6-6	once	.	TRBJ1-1	CASSSRDTEAFF	TGTGCCAGCAGTTCCAGGGACACTGAAGCTTTCTTT
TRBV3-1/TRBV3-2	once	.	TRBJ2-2	CASTPLARTGELFF	TGTGCCAGCACCCCCTTAGCTAGGACCGGGGAGCTGTTTTTT
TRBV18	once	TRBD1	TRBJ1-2	CASSPTGDYGYTF	TGTGCCAGCTCACCGACAGGGGACTATGGCTACACCTTC